Listed here are 14 T cell receptor beta chains from one sample, sequenced in a study of T cell changes during pregnancy in multiple sclerosis. The method was immunoSEQ multiplex PCR; TCRdb's version includes in-frame clones alone and lacks a portion of them. The table has about 67,000 clones, 80% to 95% seen once. Sequenced material: peripheral blood, taken in the second trimester of pregnancy. The receptors originated from a female donor in good health, enrolled as a control in a pregnancy study.

The chain uses TRBV20-1 and TRBJ1-1; D ambiguous. Trimming cost V 0 bases and J 6 bases, with 5 bases left between them. Germline V gene sequence: CDR1 DFQATT, CDR2 SNEGSKA (reference sequence). This CDR3 contains 11 residues. The CDR3 bases are TGCAGTGCTAGAGATCTCTCTGAAGCTTTCTTT. Translation gives CSARDLSEAFF.

This chain links TRBV7-2 with TRBJ2-5, with 9 positions matching TRBD1. CDR3 length: 15 residues. Germline V gene data show CDR1 as SGHTA and CDR2 as FQGNSA. V dropped 2 bases and J dropped 7; count of bases not matched to a gene: 8. CDR3 in amino acids: CASSLIGTGSVTQYF. CDR3 coding DNA: TGTGCCAGCAGCTTAATTGGGACAGGGAGTGTGACCCAGTACTTC.

The chain links TRBV18 to TRBJ2-7, with TRBD1 matching 7 bases. Germline-derived CDR1 and CDR2 are KGHSH and LQKENI. The J segment lost 0 bases and the V segment lost 1 base, leaving 0 bases of the junction unmatched. The CDR3 is 14 amino acids. For the CDR3, the DNA is TGTGCCAGCTCACCACGGGACAGCTCCTACGAGCAGTACTTC. It specifies CASSPRDSSYEQYF.

V usage is TRBV19 and J usage is TRBJ2-2, with D perhaps TRBD2 (6 bases). Looked up from germline, CDR1 is LNHDA and CDR2 is SQIVND (reference sequence). Trimming left V 6 bases short and J 6 bases short, with 29 bases between. This CDR3 comprises 19 residues. The CDR3 sequence: CASRADSLGGGRLAGELFF. CDR3 sequence (DNA): TGTGCCAGTAGGGCCGACTCACTAGGCGGAGGGAGACTGGCCGGGGAGCTGTTTTTT.

The chain joins TRBV11-2 to TRBJ2-2, with 9 bases identical to TRBD1. With 1 base clipped from V and 7 bases from J, the junction kept 4 bases outside the gene matches. This CDR3 comprises 15 residues. CDR1 SGHAT and CDR2 FQNNGV come from the germline V gene. CDR3 bases: TGTGCCAGCAGCTTAGGGACAGGGGTGGGCGGGGAGCTGTTTTTT. It translates to CASSLGTGVGGELFF.

The chain is built from TRBV13 and TRBJ2-1, with 10 bases aligning to TRBD1. The CDR3 runs 14 residues. The germline V gene has CDR1 PRHDT and CDR2 FYEKMQ (reference sequence). V shed 2 bases, J shed 9 bases, and the junction held 4 bases outside the gene matches. The CDR3 is CASSLWDRGGEQFF. The CDR3 DNA follows: TGTGCCAGCAGCTTATGGGACAGGGGAGGTGAGCAGTTCTTC.

The count of this clone is one. The chain couples TRBV27 to TRBJ2-1; D call uncertain. Deletions cut 5 bases from V and 6 bases from J, with 8 bases between. CDR3 size: 12 residues. Germline CDR1 is MNHEY and CDR2 is SMNVEV (reference sequence). CDR3 DNA: TGTGCCAGCAGTACACAGCTCAATGAGCAGTTCTTC. It codes for CASSTQLNEQFF.

This chain links TRBV10-3 with TRBJ2-5; 7 bases are shared with TRBD1. Germline loops: CDR1 ENHRY, CDR2 SYGVKD. The CDR3 is made up of 14 amino acids. The V segment lost 5 bases and the J segment 1 base; nucleotides outside the gene matches: 4. In nucleotides, the CDR3 is TGTGCCATCAGTAAGGGACAGTCCCAAGAGACCCAGTACTTC. Protein: CAISKGQSQETQYF.

Written as DNA, the CDR3 is TGTGCCTGGAGTAGGGACAGTTCTTTCTATGGCTACACCTTC. Residues: CAWSRDSSFYGYTF. The chain couples TRBV30 to TRBJ1-2, with 7 bases identical to TRBD1. This CDR3 region has 14 residues. V lost 2 bases and J lost 4; bases outside the gene matches: 7. Germline CDR1 and CDR2: GTSNPN and SVGIG (reference sequence).

This chain uses TRBV7-9 with TRBJ1-2, with unresolved D. This CDR3 has 11 amino acids. V lost 5 bases to trimming and J lost 1 base, with 2 bases between them. Per the germline V gene, CDR1 is SEHNR and CDR2 is FQNEAQ (reference sequence). The CDR3 DNA reads TGTGCCAGCAGCCATAACTATGGCTACACCTTC. Its protein is CASSHNYGYTF.

The chain joins TRBV28 to TRBJ2-1; D gene unclear. V was shortened by 7 bases and J by 1 base, with 8 bases between the two germline ends. From germline, CDR1 is MDHEN and CDR2 SYDVKM. There are 13 residues in the CDR3. The CDR3 DNA sequence: TGTGCCAGCACCCCCCCTTCCTACAATGAGCAGTTCTTC. Its translation: CASTPPSYNEQFF.

The chain carries TRBV5-5 and TRBJ1-3; 12 bases align to TRBD1. This CDR3 has 18 amino acids. CDR1 is SGHKS and CDR2 is YYEKEE in the germline V gene (reference sequence). The ends lost 0 bases at V and 1 base at J; junction bases unmatched: 5. CDR3 bases: TGTGCCAGCAGCTTGGGGCCGGGACAGGGGGCTTCTGGAAACACCATATATTTT. Amino acid sequence: CASSLGPGQGASGNTIYF.

This clone was detected once. This chain joins TRBV29-1 and TRBJ2-5, with 9 bases that match TRBD1. The CDR3 is 13 residues long. The germline V gene encodes CDR1 SQVTM and CDR2 ANQGSEA. V lost 7 bases to trimming and J lost 5 bases; unmatched junction nucleotides: 8. CDR3 sequence: CSAHRGPGETQYF. For the CDR3, the DNA is TGCAGCGCTCACAGGGGGCCTGGGGAGACCCAGTACTTC.

This clone has a single count. The chain couples TRBV14 to TRBJ2-5; perhaps TRBD2 as D (5 bases). Trimming took 5 bases from V and 5 from J, leaving 15 bases between them. CDR3 length: 14 residues. Germline V gene lookup returns CDR1 SGHDN and CDR2 FVKESK. The CDR3 DNA reads as TGTGCCAGCAGCGTGGGAACGAGAGGGGAGACCCAGTACTTC. Protein sequence: CASSVGTRGETQYF.